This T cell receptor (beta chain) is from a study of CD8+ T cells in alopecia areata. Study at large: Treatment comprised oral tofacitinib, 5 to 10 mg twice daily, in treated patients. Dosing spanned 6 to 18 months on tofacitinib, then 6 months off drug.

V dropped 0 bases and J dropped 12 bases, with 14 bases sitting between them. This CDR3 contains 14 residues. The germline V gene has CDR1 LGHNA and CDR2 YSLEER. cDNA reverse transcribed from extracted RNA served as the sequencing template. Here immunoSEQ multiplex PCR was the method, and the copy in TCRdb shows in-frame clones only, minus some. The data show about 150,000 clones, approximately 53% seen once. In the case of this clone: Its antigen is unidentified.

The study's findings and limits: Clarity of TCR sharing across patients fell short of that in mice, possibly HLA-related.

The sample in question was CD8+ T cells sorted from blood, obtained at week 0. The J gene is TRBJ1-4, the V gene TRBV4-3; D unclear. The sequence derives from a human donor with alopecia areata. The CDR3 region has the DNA TGCGCCAGCAGCCAAGATAGTTTCGGGGAAGAACTGTTTTTT. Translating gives CASSQDSFGEELFF.